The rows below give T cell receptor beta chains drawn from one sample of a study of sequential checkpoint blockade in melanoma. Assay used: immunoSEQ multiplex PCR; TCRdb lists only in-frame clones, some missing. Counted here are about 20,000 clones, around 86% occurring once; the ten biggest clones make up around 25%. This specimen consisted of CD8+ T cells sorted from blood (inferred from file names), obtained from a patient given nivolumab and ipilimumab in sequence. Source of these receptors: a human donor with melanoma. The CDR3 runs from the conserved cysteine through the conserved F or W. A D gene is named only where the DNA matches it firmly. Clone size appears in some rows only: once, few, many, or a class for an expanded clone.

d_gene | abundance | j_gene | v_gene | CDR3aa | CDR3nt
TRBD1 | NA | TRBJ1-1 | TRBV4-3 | CASSQATGTEAFF | TGCGCCAGCAGCCAAGCGACAGGGACTGAAGCTTTCTTT
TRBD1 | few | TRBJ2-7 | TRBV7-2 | CASSWGQASSYEQYF | TGTGCCAGCAGCTGGGGACAGGCCAGCTCCTACGAGCAGTACTTC
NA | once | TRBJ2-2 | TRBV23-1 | CASSQLEGFTGELFF | TGCGCCAGCAGTCAATTGGAGGGCTTCACCGGGGAGCTGTTTTTT
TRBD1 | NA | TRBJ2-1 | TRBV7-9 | CASSSGQETYNEQFF | TGTGCCAGCAGCTCGGGACAGGAGACCTACAATGAGCAGTTCTTC
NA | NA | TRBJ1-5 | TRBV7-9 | CASSLTSGSNQPQHF | TGTGCCAGCAGCTTGACAAGCGGGAGCAATCAGCCCCAGCATTTT
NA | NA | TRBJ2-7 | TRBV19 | CATMTWTPKRGQYF | TGTGCCACTATGACTTGGACACCCAAAAGAGGGCAGTACTTC
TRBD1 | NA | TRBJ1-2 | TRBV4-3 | CASSHVPGTGYGEDYGYTF | TGCGCCAGCAGCCATGTCCCCGGGACAGGGTATGGGGAAGACTATGGCTACACCTTC
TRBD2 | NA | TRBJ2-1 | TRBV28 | CASRISGSSYNEQFF | TGTGCCAGCAGGATTAGCGGGAGCTCCTACAATGAGCAGTTCTTC
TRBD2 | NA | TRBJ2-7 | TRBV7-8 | CASSFGLAGGQSYEQYF | TGTGCCAGCAGCTTCGGACTAGCGGGGGGGCAGTCCTACGAGCAGTACTTC
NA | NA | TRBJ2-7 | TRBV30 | CAWRGTVNYEQYF | TGTGCCTGGCGCGGGACAGTAAACTACGAGCAGTACTTC
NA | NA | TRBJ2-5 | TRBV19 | CASIPGGTQYF | TGTGCCAGTATCCCGGGTGGGACCCAGTACTTC
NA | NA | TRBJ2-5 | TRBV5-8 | CASSLSRGETQYF | TGTGCCAGCAGCTTGTCCAGGGGTGAGACCCAGTACTTC
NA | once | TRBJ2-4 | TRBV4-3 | CASSQDRGGNIQYF | TGCGCCAGCAGCCAAGATCGGGGAGGTAACATTCAGTACTTC
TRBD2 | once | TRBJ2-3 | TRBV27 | CASSERGELDTQYF | TGTGCCAGCAGTGAGCGGGGAGAGTTAGATACGCAGTATTTT
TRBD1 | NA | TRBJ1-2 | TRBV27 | CASSRTGGFYGYTF | TGTGCCAGCAGTCGGACAGGGGGCTTTTATGGCTACACCTTC
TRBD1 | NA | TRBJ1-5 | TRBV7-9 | CASSQAQGAVQPQHF | TGTGCCAGCAGCCAAGCACAGGGGGCTGTACAGCCCCAGCATTTT
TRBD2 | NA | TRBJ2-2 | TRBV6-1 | CASRGEAGNTGELFF | TGTGCCAGCAGGGGGGAAGCGGGAAACACCGGGGAGCTGTTTTTT
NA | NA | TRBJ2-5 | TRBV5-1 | CASSLAGDWEETQYF | TGCGCCAGCAGCTTGGCCGGGGATTGGGAAGAGACCCAGTACTTC
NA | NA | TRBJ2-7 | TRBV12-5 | CASGPSGDEQYF | TGTGCTAGTGGTCCCTCAGGGGACGAGCAGTACTTC
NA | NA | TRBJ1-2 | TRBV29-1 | CSVDVEGAFYGYTF | TGCAGCGTTGATGTGGAGGGTGCGTTTTATGGCTACACCTTC
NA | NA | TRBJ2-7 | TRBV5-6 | CASSSLISGYEQYF | TGTGCCAGCAGCTCCTTAATTTCGGGATACGAGCAGTACTTC
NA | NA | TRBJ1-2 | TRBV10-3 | CAISAGNNGYTF | TGTGCCATCAGTGCAGGGAATAATGGCTACACCTTC
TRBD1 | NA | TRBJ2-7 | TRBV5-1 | CASSRTGFSYEQYF | TGCGCCAGCAGCCGGACAGGGTTCTCCTACGAGCAGTACTTC
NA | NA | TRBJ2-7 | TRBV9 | CASSALQESYEQYF | TGTGCCAGCAGCGCATTACAGGAGTCCTACGAGCAGTACTTC
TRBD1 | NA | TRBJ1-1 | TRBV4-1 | CASHPIGQGRTSEAFF | TGCGCCAGCCACCCGATAGGACAGGGTAGGACTAGTGAAGCTTTCTTT
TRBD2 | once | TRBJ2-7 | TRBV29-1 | CSVEGLAGVEQYF | TGCAGCGTTGAAGGACTAGCGGGTGTAGAGCAGTACTTC
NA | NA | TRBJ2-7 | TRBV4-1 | CASSQGLSWGERSYEQYF | TGCGCCAGCAGCCAAGGATTAAGTTGGGGGGAGCGGTCCTACGAGCAGTACTTC
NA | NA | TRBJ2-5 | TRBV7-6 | CASREQGWETQYF | TGTGCCAGCAGAGAACAGGGTTGGGAGACCCAGTACTTC
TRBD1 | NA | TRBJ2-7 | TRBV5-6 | CASSSGGQGSYEQYF | TGTGCCAGCAGCTCCGGAGGACAGGGTTCCTACGAGCAGTACTTC
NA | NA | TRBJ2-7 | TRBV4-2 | CASSQAVTYEQYF | TGTGCCAGCAGCCAAGCGGTCACCTACGAGCAGTACTTC
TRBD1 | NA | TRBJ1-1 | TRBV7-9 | CASSLGQGWTEAFF | TGTGCCAGCAGCCTCGGACAGGGTTGGACTGAAGCTTTCTTT
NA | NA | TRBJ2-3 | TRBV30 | CAWSVGQGQDTQYF | TGTGCCTGGAGTGTGGGCCAGGGCCAAGATACGCAGTATTTT
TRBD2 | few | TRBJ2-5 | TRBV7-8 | CASSWTRQETQYF | TGTGCCAGCAGCTGGACTAGGCAAGAGACCCAGTACTTC
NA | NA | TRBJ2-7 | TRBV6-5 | CATWEEDNSYEQYF | TGTGCCACCTGGGAGGAGGACAACTCCTACGAGCAGTACTTC
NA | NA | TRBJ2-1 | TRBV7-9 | CASSAGLNNEQFF | TGTGCCAGCAGCGCGGGTCTCAACAATGAGCAGTTCTTC
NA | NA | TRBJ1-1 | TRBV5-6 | CASSLGRGNTEAFF | TGTGCCAGCAGCTTGGGCAGGGGGAACACTGAAGCTTTCTTT
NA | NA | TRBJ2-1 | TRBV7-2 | CASSIRGNGYNEQFF | TGTGCCAGCAGCATTAGGGGAAACGGGTACAATGAGCAGTTCTTC
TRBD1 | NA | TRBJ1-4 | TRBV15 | CATSRGSGTGDEKLFF | TGTGCCACCAGCAGAGGATCCGGGACAGGGGATGAAAAACTGTTTTTT
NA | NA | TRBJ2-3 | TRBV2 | CASISDTNTDTQYF | TGTGCCAGCATCTCGGACACGAACACAGATACGCAGTATTTT
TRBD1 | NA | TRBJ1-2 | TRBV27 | CASWTGGNYGYTF | TGTGCCAGCTGGACAGGCGGTAACTATGGCTACACCTTC
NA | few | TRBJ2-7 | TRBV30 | CAWNRGGEQYF | TGTGCCTGGAATCGGGGAGGCGAGCAGTACTTC
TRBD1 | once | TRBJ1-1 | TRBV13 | CASSSRGQGMNTEAFF | TGTGCCAGCAGCTCCCGAGGACAGGGGATGAACACTGAAGCTTTCTTT
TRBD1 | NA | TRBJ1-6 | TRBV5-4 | CASSLARGPSNSPLHF | TGTGCCAGCAGCTTGGCCAGGGGGCCCAGTAATTCACCCCTCCACTTT
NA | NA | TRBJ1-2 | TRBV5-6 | CASSLVRGWTANYGYTF | TGTGCCAGCAGCTTGGTGAGGGGGTGGACTGCTAACTATGGCTACACCTTC
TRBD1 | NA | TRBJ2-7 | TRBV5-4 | CASSLGDRDYEQYF | TGTGCCAGCAGCTTAGGGGACAGGGATTACGAGCAGTACTTC
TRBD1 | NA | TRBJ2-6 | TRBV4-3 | CASSQLDRDGANVLTF | TGCGCCAGCAGCCAACTCGACAGGGATGGGGCCAACGTCCTGACTTTC
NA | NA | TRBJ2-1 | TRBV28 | CASSAHEGEGRLIEQFF | TGTGCCAGCAGTGCTCACGAGGGGGAGGGCCGTCTAATTGAGCAGTTCTTC
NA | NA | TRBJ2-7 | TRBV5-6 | CASSLYSGYEQYF | TGTGCCAGCAGCTTGTATAGCGGCTACGAGCAGTACTTC
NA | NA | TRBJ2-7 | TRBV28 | CASSLWAGLSYEQYF | TGTGCCAGCAGTTTATGGGCCGGACTGTCCTACGAGCAGTACTTC
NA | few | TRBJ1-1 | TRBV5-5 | CASSLGGLNTEAFF | TGTGCCAGCAGCTTGGGAGGGTTGAACACTGAAGCTTTCTTT
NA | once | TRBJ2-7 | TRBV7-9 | CASSQGSGASWDEQYF | TGTGCCAGCAGCCAAGGGTCAGGGGCCTCTTGGGACGAGCAGTACTTC
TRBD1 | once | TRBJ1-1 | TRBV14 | CASSQQGAWTEAFF | TGTGCCAGCAGCCAACAGGGGGCATGGACTGAAGCTTTCTTT
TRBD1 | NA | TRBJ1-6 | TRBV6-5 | CASSYLYRGDSPLHF | TGTGCCAGCAGTTATCTTTACAGGGGAGATTCACCCCTCCACTTT
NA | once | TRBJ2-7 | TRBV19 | CASSIDLEGDEQYF | TGTGCCAGTAGTATAGATCTAGAGGGGGACGAGCAGTACTTC
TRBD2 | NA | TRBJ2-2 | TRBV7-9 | CASSHLGLAGVVGELFF | TGTGCCAGCAGCCATCTCGGACTAGCGGGAGTAGTCGGGGAGCTGTTTTTT
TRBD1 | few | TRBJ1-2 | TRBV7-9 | CASSWGTATYGYTF | TGTGCCAGCAGCTGGGGGACAGCAACCTATGGCTACACCTTC
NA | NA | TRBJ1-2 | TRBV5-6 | CASSGATGSLRGYTF | TGTGCCAGCAGCGGAGCGACAGGCAGCCTGAGAGGCTACACCTTC
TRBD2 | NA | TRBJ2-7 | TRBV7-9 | CASSSGGGEQYF | TGTGCCAGCAGCTCCGGGGGGGGTGAGCAGTACTTC
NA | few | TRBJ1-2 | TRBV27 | CASSLMGGGLAGYTF | TGTGCCAGCAGTTTAATGGGCGGGGGCCTGGCTGGCTACACCTTC